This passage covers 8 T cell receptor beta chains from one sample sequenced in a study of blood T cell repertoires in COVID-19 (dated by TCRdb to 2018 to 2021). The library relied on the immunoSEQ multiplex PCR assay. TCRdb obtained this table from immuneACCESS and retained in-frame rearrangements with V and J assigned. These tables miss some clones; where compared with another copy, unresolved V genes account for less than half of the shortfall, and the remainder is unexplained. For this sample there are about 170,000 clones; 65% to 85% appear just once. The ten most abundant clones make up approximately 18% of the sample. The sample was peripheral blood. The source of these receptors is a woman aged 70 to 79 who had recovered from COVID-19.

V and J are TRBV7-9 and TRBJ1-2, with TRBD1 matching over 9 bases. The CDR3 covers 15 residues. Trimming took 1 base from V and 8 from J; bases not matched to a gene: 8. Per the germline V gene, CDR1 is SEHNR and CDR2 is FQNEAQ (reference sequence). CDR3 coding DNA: TGTGCCAGCAGCTTAGGTGGACAGGGGCTAGGCGGCTACACCTTC. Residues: CASSLGGQGLGGYTF.

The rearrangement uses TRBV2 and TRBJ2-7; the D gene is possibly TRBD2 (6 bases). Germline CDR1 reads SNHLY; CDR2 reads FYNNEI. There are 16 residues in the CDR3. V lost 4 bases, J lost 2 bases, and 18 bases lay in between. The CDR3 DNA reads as TGTGCCAGCAGTGCACAGCCCGGGACTGTCACCTACGAGCAGTACTTC. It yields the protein CASSAQPGTVTYEQYF. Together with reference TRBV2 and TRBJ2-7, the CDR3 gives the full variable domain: EPEVTQTPSHQVTQMGQEVILRCVPISNHLYFYWYRQILGQKVEFLVSFYNNEISEKSEIFDDQFSVERPDGSNFTLKIRSTKLEDSAMYFCASSAQPGTVTYEQYFGPGTRLTVT.

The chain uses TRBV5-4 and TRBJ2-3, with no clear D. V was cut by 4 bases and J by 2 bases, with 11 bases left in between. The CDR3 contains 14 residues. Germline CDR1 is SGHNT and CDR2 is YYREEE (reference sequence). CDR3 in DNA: TGTGCCAGCAGCGGTGGCCCAACCACAGATACGCAGTATTTT. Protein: CASSGGPTTDTQYF.

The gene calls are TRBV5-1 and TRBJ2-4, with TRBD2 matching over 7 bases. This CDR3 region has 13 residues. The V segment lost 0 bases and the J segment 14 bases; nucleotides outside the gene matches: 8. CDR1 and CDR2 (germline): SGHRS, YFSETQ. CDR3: CASSLEGRAREYF. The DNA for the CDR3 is TGCGCCAGCAGCTTGGAAGGGAGGGCCCGGGAGTACTTC.

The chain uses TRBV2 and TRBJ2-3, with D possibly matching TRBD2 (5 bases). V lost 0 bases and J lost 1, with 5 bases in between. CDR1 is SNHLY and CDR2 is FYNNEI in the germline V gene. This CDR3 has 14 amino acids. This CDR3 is CASSEARGTDTQYF. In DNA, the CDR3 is TGTGCCAGCAGTGAAGCGCGGGGCACAGATACGCAGTATTTT.

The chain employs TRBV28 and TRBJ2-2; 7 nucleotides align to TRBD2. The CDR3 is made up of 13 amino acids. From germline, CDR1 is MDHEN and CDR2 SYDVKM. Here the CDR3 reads CGGGSGNTGELFF. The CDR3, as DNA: TGTGGGGGCGGGAGTGGGAACACCGGGGAGCTGTTTTTT.

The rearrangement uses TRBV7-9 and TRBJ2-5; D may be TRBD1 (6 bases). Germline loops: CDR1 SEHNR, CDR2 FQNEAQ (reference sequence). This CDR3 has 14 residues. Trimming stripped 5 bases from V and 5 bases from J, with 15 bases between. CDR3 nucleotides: TGTGCCAGCAGCCCTTGGGCTAGGGGGGAGACCCAGTACTTC. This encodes CASSPWARGETQYF.

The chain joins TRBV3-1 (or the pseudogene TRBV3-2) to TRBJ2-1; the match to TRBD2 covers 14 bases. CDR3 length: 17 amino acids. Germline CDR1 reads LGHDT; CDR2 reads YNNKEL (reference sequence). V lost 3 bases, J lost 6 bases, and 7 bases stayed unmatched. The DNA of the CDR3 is TGTGCCAGCAGCCACCCCGGACTAGCGGGGGGCCCCAATGAGCAGTTCTTC. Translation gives CASSHPGLAGGPNEQFF.